Reported below is one T cell receptor (beta chain). Participants' own reports of clinical history determined their cohort assignment. The authors' processing: It was from reference gene primer amplification that nucleated cell counts were estimated. TCRdb's table, derived via immunoSEQ multiplex PCR, lists solely in-frame clones and lacks some. Clonal size and the V and J genes are those of that table, whereas D and trimming came from the DNA. The sample carries some 200,000 clones, roughly 85% recorded once. The record originates from a study of blood T cell repertoires in COVID-19. Turning to the study itself: In each case, the material was cDNA or gDNA derived from T cells, B-cell-depleted T cells, or PBMCs.

Germline loops: CDR1 LGHDT, CDR2 YNNKEL (reference sequence). The CDR3 extends over 14 amino acids. V was trimmed by 4 bases and J by 0 bases, leaving 9 bases between them. What was sequenced was PBMCs or T cells enriched from blood (not recorded which). The receptor's source is a woman aged 45 to 65 who had been exposed to COVID-19. The chain joins TRBV3-1 (or the pseudogene TRBV3-2) to TRBJ1-2; the D is unclear. This chain's CDR3 is CASSRTEANYGYTF. Here the CDR3 DNA reads TGTGCCAGCAGCCGAACAGAAGCTAACTATGGCTACACCTTC.